The sequence of this TCR beta chain was determined in a study of T cell repertoires in ileal Crohn's disease. Study-wide background: About half received postoperative treatment, about a dozen with thiopurines and around 17 anti-TNF.

Around 490 nanograms of biopsy DNA per sample underwent TCRB immunosequencing. Assay: immunoSEQ multiplex PCR; the TCRdb copy retains only in-frame clones and omits some. The table records several thousand clones, about nine tenths of them present only once. The V gene lost 2 bases and the J gene lost 3 bases, with 17 bases spanning the gap. The CDR3 loop spans 17 amino acids. Germline V gives CDR1 LNHDA, CDR2 SQIVND (reference sequence). Study outcomes and limitations: Every patient over 26.8% clonality showed endoscopic recurrence.

As regards this clone: Its antigen is unidentified.

The sample comprised ileal tissue. The chain uses TRBV19 and TRBJ1-5; weak D call: TRBD1 (5 bases). This clonotype was sampled from an adult with Crohn's disease. Here the CDR3 reads CASSISQVQGSNQPQHF. In DNA, the CDR3 is TGTGCCAGTAGTATAAGCCAGGTGCAGGGTTCCAATCAGCCCCAGCATTTT.